Listed here are 12 T cell receptor beta chains from one sample, sequenced in a study of Ad26.COV2.S vaccination and SARS-CoV-2 variants. Sample treatment: around 19 received Ad26.COV2.S at low or high dose, single or two shots; 5 received placebo; per-sample allocation not given. At day 63 after the first vaccine or placebo injection, samples were drawn. Generated by immunoSEQ multiplex PCR, the TCRdb table keeps only in-frame clones and is missing some. The sample has a few hundred thousand clones, around four fifths seen once; the top ten hold around 7.4%. Sequenced material: peripheral blood, taken in a trial of Ad26.COV2.S vaccine versus placebo. These receptors came from a person aged 18-65 years who received the Ad26.COV2.S COVID-19 vaccine or a placebo.

The chain employs TRBV4-2 and TRBJ2-6, with 11 bases aligning to TRBD2. Germline values: CDR1 LGHNA, CDR2 YNFKEQ. The CDR3 totals 18 residues. The ends lost 4 bases at V and 3 bases at J; junction bases unmatched: 8. The CDR3, as DNA: TGTGCCAGCAGCCTCGTCCCGACTAGCGGGGATGGGGCCAACGTCCTGACTTTC. The encoded protein is CASSLVPTSGDGANVLTF.

J is TRBJ2-2 and V is TRBV29-1; D unclear. Trimming removed 7 bases from V and 0 bases from J, with 3 bases in between. CDR3 length: 11 residues. From germline, CDR1 is SQVTM and CDR2 ANQGSEA. The chain's CDR3 is CSGPNTGELFF. CDR3 sequence (DNA): TGCAGCGGGCCGAACACCGGGGAGCTGTTTTTT.

This chain joins TRBV6-6 and TRBJ1-2; D is ambiguous. V was cut by 4 bases and J by 7 bases, with 22 bases left in between. Per the germline V gene, CDR1 is MNHNY and CDR2 is SVGAGI (reference sequence). This CDR3 region has 16 residues. The CDR3 sequence: CASSSPEVSGRLGYTF. For the CDR3, the DNA is TGTGCCAGCAGTTCCCCTGAGGTGTCGGGTCGGCTTGGCTACACCTTC.

V and J are TRBV2 and TRBJ2-7; TRBD1 might be the D (5 bases). Germline V CDR1 and CDR2: SNHLY, FYNNEI. Trimming removed 7 bases at V and 5 bases at J, with 12 bases between. The CDR3 runs 12 residues. The chain's CDR3 is CASTLATDEQYF. The CDR3 DNA reads TGTGCCAGCACCTTGGCGACAGACGAGCAGTACTTC.

The chain employs TRBV7-2 and TRBJ2-2; the D gene could be TRBD1 or TRBD2 (7 bases each). V dropped 3 bases and J dropped 6 bases, with 14 bases sitting between them. The CDR3 totals 15 residues. In germline, CDR1 is SGHTA, CDR2 FQGNSA. The CDR3 sequence: CASSFKTGRAGELFF. In DNA form, the CDR3 reads TGTGCCAGCAGCTTCAAGACAGGGAGGGCCGGGGAGCTGTTTTTT.

This clone was seen once. The chain is built from TRBV7-9 and TRBJ1-2, with D unresolved. Deletions cut 2 bases from V and 6 bases from J, with 13 bases between. Germline V gene lookup returns CDR1 SEHNR and CDR2 FQNEAQ (reference sequence). The CDR3 is 14 residues long. This CDR3 is CASSLSGRPDGYTF. The CDR3 DNA is TGTGCCAGCAGCTTATCTGGCAGGCCCGATGGCTACACCTTC.

The chain is built from TRBV6-5 and TRBJ2-3, with 10 bases matching TRBD1. CDR1 is MNHEY and CDR2 is SVGAGI in the germline V gene. This CDR3 contains 15 residues. With V trimmed by 6 bases and J by 2 bases, 5 bases remained unmatched. CDR3 nucleotide sequence: TGTGCCAGCAGCACGGGACAGGGGCTCACAGATACGCAGTATTTT. It is translated as CASSTGQGLTDTQYF.

The rearrangement uses TRBV7-9 and TRBJ1-2; D is ambiguous. V lost 4 bases and J 7 bases, leaving 16 bases between the germline ends. The germline V gene encodes CDR1 SEHNR and CDR2 FQNEAQ (reference sequence). The CDR3 spans 14 residues. Here the CDR3 reads CASSSVLIGSGYTF. The CDR3 nucleotides read TGTGCCAGCAGCTCCGTTTTGATTGGGTCTGGCTACACCTTC.

J is TRBJ1-6 and V is TRBV5-5; maybe TRBD1 (5 bases). The CDR3 extends over 14 amino acids. The germline V gene has CDR1 SGHKS and CDR2 YYEKEE (reference sequence). Trimming took 6 bases from V and 6 from J, leaving 13 bases between them. The CDR3 here is CASNRGPSNSPLHF. In DNA, the CDR3 is TGTGCCAGCAACCGGGGCCCTAGTAATTCACCCCTCCACTTT.

The chain joins TRBV5-4 to TRBJ2-1; 9 bases fit TRBD1. Germline V gives CDR1 SGHNT, CDR2 YYREEE (reference sequence). Germline trimming cut 2 bases from V and 12 bases from J; bases unmatched to any gene: 3. The CDR3 consists of 12 residues. CDR3 in DNA: TGTGCCAGCAGCTTCCCGGACAGGGGGCAGTTCTTC. Translated, it gives CASSFPDRGQFF.

The CDR3 reads CSASYLKLGVSYNEQFF. The CDR3 DNA sequence: TGCAGTGCTAGTTATCTCAAACTCGGTGTCTCCTACAATGAGCAGTTCTTC. This chain links TRBV20-1 with TRBJ2-1; no clear D. CDR3 length equals 17 residues. Germline V gives CDR1 DFQATT, CDR2 SNEGSKA (reference sequence). V was trimmed by 3 bases and J by 0 bases, leaving 18 bases between them.

The V call is TRBV6-5, the J call TRBJ1-2; D is possibly TRBD1 (6 bases). CDR1 is MNHEY and CDR2 is SVGAGI in the germline V gene. CDR3 length: 15 amino acids. With 6 bases removed from V and 6 bases from J, the gap between germline ends came to 20 bases. Written as DNA, the CDR3 is TGTGCCAGCAGAGGGGGGTCCCGGGGAGAGGATGGCTACACCTTC. Translation gives CASRGGSRGEDGYTF.